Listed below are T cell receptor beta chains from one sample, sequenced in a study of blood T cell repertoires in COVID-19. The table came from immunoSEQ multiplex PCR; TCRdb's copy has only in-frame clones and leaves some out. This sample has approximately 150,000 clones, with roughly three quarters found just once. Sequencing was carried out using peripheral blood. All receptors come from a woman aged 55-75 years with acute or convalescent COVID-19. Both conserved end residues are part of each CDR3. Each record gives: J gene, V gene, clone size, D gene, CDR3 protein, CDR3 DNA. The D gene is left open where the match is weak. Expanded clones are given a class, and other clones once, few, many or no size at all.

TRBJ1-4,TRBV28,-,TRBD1,CASSLPGQGYEKLFF,TGTGCCAGCAGTTTACCCGGACAGGGGTATGAAAAACTGTTTTTT
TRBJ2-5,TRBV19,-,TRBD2,CASSIGLAVDQETQYF,TGTGCCAGTAGTATCGGACTAGCGGTTGATCAAGAGACCCAGTACTTC
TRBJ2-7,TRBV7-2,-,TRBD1,CASSPRTGGFYEQYF,TGTGCCAGCAGCCCTCGGACAGGGGGGTTCTACGAGCAGTACTTC
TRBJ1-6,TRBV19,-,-,CASSLRGVLNSPLHF,TGTGCCAGTAGTCTACGAGGAGTATTAAATTCACCCCTCCACTTT
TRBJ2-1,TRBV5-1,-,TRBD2,CASSLRASGNLEQFF,TGCGCCAGCAGTTTGAGGGCTAGCGGGAACCTTGAGCAGTTCTTC
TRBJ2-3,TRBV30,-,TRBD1,CASTGARTDTQYF,TGTGCCTCCACAGGGGCTAGAACAGATACGCAGTATTTT
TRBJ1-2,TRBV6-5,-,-,CASSPLGGAGGYTF,TGTGCCAGCAGCCCACTTGGAGGGGCAGGGGGCTACACCTTC
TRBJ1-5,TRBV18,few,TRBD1,CASSPRRTGGEGSNQPQHF,TGTGCCAGCTCACCCCGCCGGACAGGGGGGGAAGGAAGCAATCAGCCCCAGCATTTT
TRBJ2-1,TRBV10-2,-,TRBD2,CASSVIAGARNEQFF,TGCGCCAGCAGTGTTATAGCGGGAGCGCGAAATGAGCAGTTCTTC
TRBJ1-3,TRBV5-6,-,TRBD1,CASSLSFGDRGRNTIYF,TGTGCCAGCAGCTTGTCCTTTGGGGACAGGGGTAGAAACACCATATATTTT
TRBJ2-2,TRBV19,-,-,CASSIGNTGELFF,TGTGCCAGTAGTATCGGGAACACCGGGGAGCTGTTTTTT
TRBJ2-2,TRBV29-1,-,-,CSVETFNTGELFF,TGCAGCGTTGAAACTTTTAACACCGGGGAGCTGTTTTTT
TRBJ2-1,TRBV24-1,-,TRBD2,CATGTSGNNEQFF,TGTGCCACCGGGACTAGCGGAAACAATGAGCAGTTCTTC
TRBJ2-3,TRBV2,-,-,CASNGRGTDTQYF,TGTGCCAGCAATGGGAGGGGGACAGATACGCAGTATTTT
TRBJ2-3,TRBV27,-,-,CASSLSIRGGTDTQYF,TGTGCCAGCAGTTTATCGATACGGGGAGGCACAGATACGCAGTATTTT
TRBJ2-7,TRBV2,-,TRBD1,CASSDSSGTAHYEQYF,TGTGCCAGCAGTGATTCTTCCGGGACAGCTCACTACGAGCAGTACTTC
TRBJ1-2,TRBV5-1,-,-,CASSLEYTTNYGYTF,TGCGCCAGCAGCTTGGAGTACACCACTAACTATGGCTACACCTTC
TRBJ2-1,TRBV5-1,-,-,CASSSLGGLGYEQFF,TGCGCCAGCAGCTCGTTGGGGGGACTCGGCTATGAGCAGTTCTTC
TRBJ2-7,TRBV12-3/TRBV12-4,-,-,CASSPGSAHEQYF,TGTGCCAGCAGCCCCGGGTCTGCCCACGAGCAGTACTTC
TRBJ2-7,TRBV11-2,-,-,CASSPESGFLYEQYF,TGTGCCAGCAGCCCCGAGAGCGGCTTCCTCTACGAGCAGTACTTC
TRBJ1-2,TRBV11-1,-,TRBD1,CASSSDRGEYGYTF,TGTGCCAGCAGCTCGGACAGGGGAGAATATGGCTACACCTTC
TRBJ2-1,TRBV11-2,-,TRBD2,CASSLLAGVGNEQFF,TGTGCCAGCAGCTTACTAGCGGGAGTCGGCAATGAGCAGTTCTTC
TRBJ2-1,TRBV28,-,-,CASSFFRGAGGEQFF,TGTGCCAGCAGTTTCTTCAGGGGGGCCGGAGGTGAGCAGTTCTTC
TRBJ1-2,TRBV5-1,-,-,CASSLGDNYGYTF,TGCGCCAGCAGCTTGGGCGATAACTATGGCTACACCTTC
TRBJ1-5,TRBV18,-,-,CASSPRVPGGPQHF,TGTGCCAGCTCACCACGGGTCCCTGGAGGGCCCCAGCATTTT
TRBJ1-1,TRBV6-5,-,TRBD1,CASSQRAGGVTEAFF,TGTGCCAGCAGTCAACGGGCAGGGGGCGTAACTGAAGCTTTCTTT
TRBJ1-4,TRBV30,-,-,CAWSVWGQGQANEKLFF,TGTGCCTGGAGTGTATGGGGGCAGGGGCAGGCTAATGAAAAACTGTTTTTT
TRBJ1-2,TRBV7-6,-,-,CASSPHGGAYGYTF,TGTGCCAGCAGCCCCCACGGAGGGGCCTATGGCTACACCTTC
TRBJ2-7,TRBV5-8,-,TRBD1,CASSLTSGQASYEQYF,TGTGCCAGCAGCTTGACTTCGGGACAGGCTTCCTACGAGCAGTACTTC
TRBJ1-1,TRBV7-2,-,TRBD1,CASSLYRGGTEAFF,TGTGCCAGCAGCTTATACAGGGGGGGTACTGAAGCTTTCTTT
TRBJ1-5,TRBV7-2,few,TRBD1,CASSFDRGNQPQHF,TGTGCCAGCAGCTTCGACAGGGGCAATCAGCCCCAGCATTTT
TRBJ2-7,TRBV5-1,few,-,CASSLGRGSGQYF,TGCGCCAGCAGCTTGGGTCGGGGATCGGGGCAGTACTTC